This TCR beta chain is drawn from a study of cytomegalovirus exposure and HLA in healthy donors. Overall study results and limits: Among TCR beta chains, those listed as cytomegalovirus-associated numbered approximately 150.

About this clone: Its antigen is unidentified.

V lost 1 base, J lost 0 bases, and 1 base stayed unmatched. The length of the CDR3 is 17 residues. Germline V gene sequence: CDR1 LGHNA, CDR2 YSLEER. The study ran its PCR with 60 Vbeta and 13 Jbeta primers. Clones were read by immunoSEQ multiplex PCR, and TCRdb kept only the in-frame ones, dropping some. In all, the sample yields roughly 120,000 clones. Sample: PBMCs. This chain joins TRBV4-3 and TRBJ2-6, with TRBD1 identical over 9 bases. This receptor was taken from a man in his forties or fifties in good health and CMV-seropositive. In DNA, the CDR3 is TGCGCCAGCAGCCAAGGACAGGGGGACTCTGGGGCCAACGTCCTGACTTTC. Protein product: CASSQGQGDSGANVLTF.